This TCR beta chain was identified in a study of T cells in Graves' hyperthyroidism and ophthalmopathy. The TCR beta CDR3 regions underwent amplification using RNA transcripts as the source. The study used the HTBI primer set for a first-round RT-PCR of the TCR CDR3. TCRdb re-derived calls from the multiplex PCR reads in MiXCR, one entry per CDR3 protein. The table lists some 92,000 distinct CDR3 sequences, 35% to 45% of them singletons. Notes on the study in general: Most thyroid clonotypes expanded above 0.001 were also detected in blood.

The CDR3 has 13 amino acids. V lost 6 bases and J lost 4, with 12 bases in between. Germline lookup yields CDR1 SGHDN and CDR2 FVKESK. Regarding this clonotype: Its antigen is not identified. A read error is likely, as this CDR3 ends without the conserved phenylalanine or tryptophan.

The sequence was collected from a woman aged 25 to 39 with Graves' hyperthyroidism. The sequencing sample was made of peripheral blood or thyroid tissue (not recorded which). This chain joins TRBV14 and TRBJ1-2; possibly TRBD1 for D (5 bases). CDR3 coding DNA: TGTGCCAGCAGTCTTCGGGGCGGCTATGGCTACACCTCC. Amino acid sequence: CASSLRGGYGYTS.